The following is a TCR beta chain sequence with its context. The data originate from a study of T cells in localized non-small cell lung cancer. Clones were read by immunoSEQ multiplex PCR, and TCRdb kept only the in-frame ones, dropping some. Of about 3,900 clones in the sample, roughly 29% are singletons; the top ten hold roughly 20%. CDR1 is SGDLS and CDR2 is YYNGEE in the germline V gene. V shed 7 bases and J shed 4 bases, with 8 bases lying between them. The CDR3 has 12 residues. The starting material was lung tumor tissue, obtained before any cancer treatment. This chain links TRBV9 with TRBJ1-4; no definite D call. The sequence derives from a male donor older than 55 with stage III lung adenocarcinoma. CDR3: CASSQNNEKLFF. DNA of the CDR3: TGTGCCAGCTCCCAGAATAATGAAAAACTGTTTTTT.